The next 26 T cell receptor beta chains were all read from a single sample in a study of shared clonotypes between healthy human individuals. Using immunoSEQ multiplex PCR, the repertoire was profiled, and TCRdb retains in-frame clones only, with some absent. The sample yields over 850,000 clones, approximately 80% seen once. Sequencing used memory CD4+ T cells from PBMCs. Described subset: CD45RA-negative fraction. Receptors were obtained from a man younger than 35 in good health. Some clones in this sample may be carry-over from other donors' samples.

The V gene is TRBV28, the J gene TRBJ2-7, with 7 bases identical to TRBD1. Germline CDR1 and CDR2: MDHEN and SYDVKM. Unmatched junction bases numbered 8, after V lost 3 bases and J lost 6 bases. The CDR3 is made up of 14 amino acids. The CDR3 spells CASSFLGQYAEQYF. The CDR3 DNA sequence: TGTGCCAGCAGTTTCCTGGGACAGTACGCCGAGCAGTACTTC.

This clone has just a few counts. Other DNA variants within this sample encode the same CDR3. The chain carries TRBV6-5 and TRBJ2-1; TRBD2 might be the D (6 bases). Trimming stripped 6 bases from V and 6 bases from J, with 12 bases between. The CDR3 contains 13 residues. Germline CDR1 and CDR2: MNHEY and SVGAGI. The CDR3 nucleotides read TGTGCCAGCAGCCTGGGACTTTTCAATGAGCAGTTCTTC. Amino acids: CASSLGLFNEQFF.

The CDR3 spells CASSLTPGSEQYF. CDR3 in DNA: TGTGCCAGCAGCTTAACGCCCGGGTCCGAGCAGTACTTC. The V and J genes are TRBV7-3 and TRBJ2-7; D remains unclear. The germline V and J ends were trimmed by 0 bases and 6 bases, with 9 bases remaining between them. CDR1 and CDR2 from the germline V gene are SGHTA and FQGTGA. The CDR3 totals 13 residues.

This clone was detected only a few times. Other DNA variants within this sample encode the same CDR3. The chain carries TRBV7-2 and TRBJ2-7; no clear D gene. The V gene lost 1 base and the J gene lost 6 bases, with 7 bases spanning the gap. This CDR3 spans 12 amino acids. Germline loops: CDR1 SGHTA, CDR2 FQGNSA. This CDR3 reads CASSLGRGEQYF. CDR3 DNA: TGTGCCAGCAGCTTAGGTCGAGGCGAGCAGTACTTC.

The chain combines TRBV6-6 with TRBJ2-7; 10 bases are a match to TRBD2. Germline trimming cut 4 bases from V and 5 bases from J; bases unmatched to any gene: 8. The V gene's germline CDR1 is MNHNY and CDR2 SVGAGI (reference sequence). CDR3 length: 15 residues. The CDR3 DNA follows: TGTGCCAGCAGTTCCACCACTAGCGGGATTGACGAGCAGTACTTC. It yields the protein CASSSTTSGIDEQYF.

The rearrangement links TRBV7-9 to TRBJ1-1, with D tentatively TRBD1 (6 bases). Trimming cost V 1 base and J 1 base, with 13 bases left between them. Germline V gives CDR1 SEHNR, CDR2 FQNEAQ (reference sequence). CDR3 size: 16 residues. The CDR3 loop reads CASSLVPAGANTEAFF. CDR3 in DNA: TGTGCCAGCAGCTTAGTTCCGGCAGGGGCGAACACTGAAGCTTTCTTT.

This clone has only a few counts. The chain joins TRBV6-5 to TRBJ2-3; 12 bases align to TRBD2. The germline CDR1 and CDR2 sequences are MNHEY and SVGAGI. V trimming: 5 bases; J trimming: 5 bases; junction bases outside the gene matches: 5. There are 15 residues in the CDR3. CDR3 DNA: TGTGCCAGCAGTCCCCGACTAGCGGGAGTAGATACGCAGTATTTT. Its protein product is CASSPRLAGVDTQYF.

The V gene is TRBV5-6, the J gene TRBJ2-5, with D possibly being TRBD1 (6 bases). CDR1 is SGHDT and CDR2 is YYEEEE in the germline V gene. Trimming cost V 3 bases and J 4 bases, with 13 bases left between them. There are 14 residues in the CDR3. CDR3 protein: CASSSDRRVETQYF. CDR3 bases: TGTGCCAGCAGCTCCGACAGGCGGGTAGAGACCCAGTACTTC.

The gene calls are TRBV4-1 and TRBJ2-2; D possibly corresponds to TRBD1 (5 bases). The V and J ends lost 9 bases and 3 bases respectively, with 17 bases between them. CDR1 is MGHRA, CDR2 YSYEKL, per germline. This CDR3 has 15 amino acids. CDR3 amino acids: CASTQFEGDTGELFF. Written as DNA, the CDR3 is TGCGCCAGTACCCAATTCGAAGGGGACACCGGGGAGCTGTTTTTT.

This clone was observed once. The rearrangement joins TRBV27 to TRBJ1-4; D uncertain. In germline, CDR1 is MNHEY, CDR2 SMNVEV (reference sequence). CDR3 length: 12 amino acids. V shed 8 bases and J shed 8 bases, with 12 bases lying between them. The CDR3 here is CASDVLREKLFF. The CDR3 DNA sequence: TGTGCCAGCGATGTCTTGCGCGAAAAACTGTTTTTT.

This chain links TRBV4-3 with TRBJ2-7; TRBD2 matches at 10 bases. Germline CDR1 and CDR2: LGHNA and YSLEER. The CDR3 is 15 residues long. V trimming: 4 bases; J trimming: 9 bases; junction bases outside the gene matches: 12. CDR3 in DNA: TGCGCCAGCAGCCCCCAAACTAGCGGGGCCACGGGGCAGTACTTC. Protein product: CASSPQTSGATGQYF.

The chain is built from TRBV9 and TRBJ2-7; 8 bases fit TRBD1. V shed 2 bases and J 0 bases; nucleotides not matched to a gene: 4. Germline loops: CDR1 SGDLS, CDR2 YYNGEE. This CDR3 contains 15 residues. CDR3 nucleotide sequence: TGTGCCAGCAGCGTGACAGGGGAATCCTCCTACGAGCAGTACTTC. It is translated as CASSVTGESSYEQYF.

J is TRBJ2-5 and V is TRBV7-8; the D is unclear. The CDR3 has 13 amino acids. Germline assignment: CDR1 SGHVS and CDR2 FQNEAQ. Trimming took off 5 bases at V and 5 bases at J, with 12 bases between the two ends. CDR3 nucleotides: TGTGCCAGCAGCCCGGGCCCTAGGGAGACCCAGTACTTC. Translation: CASSPGPRETQYF.

J is TRBJ2-7 and V is TRBV28; 8 bases are shared with TRBD1. The junction had 5 bases not matched to a gene; V was cut back by 5 bases and J by 5 bases. CDR3 length: 13 residues. The germline V gene encodes CDR1 MDHEN and CDR2 SYDVKM. The CDR3: CASSTGGADEQYF. As DNA, the CDR3 is TGTGCCAGCAGTACAGGGGGAGCGGACGAGCAGTACTTC.

This rearrangement joins TRBV5-4 to TRBJ2-5, with TRBD2 matching 7 bases. The J call may be faulty, since TRBJ2-7 better matches the DNA end. Germline V gene sequence: CDR1 SGHNT, CDR2 YYREEE (reference sequence). CDR3 length: 13 amino acids. The chain's CDR3 is CASSLGEGYEQYF. The CDR3 coding sequence is TGTGCCAGCAGCCTGGGGGAGGGATACGAGCAGTACTTC.

This rearrangement joins TRBV28 to TRBJ2-5, with TRBD2 matching over 7 bases. The DNA end is a closer match to TRBJ2-7, so the J assignment may be wrong. Germline values: CDR1 MDHEN, CDR2 SYDVKM. CDR3 length equals 14 residues. The CDR3 sequence is CASQRGGSKDEQYF. In nucleotides, the CDR3 is TGTGCCAGCCAGCGGGGCGGGAGTAAGGACGAGCAGTACTTC.

The chain recombines TRBV7-9 with TRBJ2-5, with TRBD1 matching over 11 bases. The CDR3 extends over 16 amino acids. Germline V gives CDR1 SEHNR, CDR2 FQNEAQ (reference sequence). The V segment lost 5 bases and the J segment 5 bases; nucleotides outside the gene matches: 10. The CDR3 nucleotides are TGTGCCAGCAGCCCTACCGGGACAGGGGGGCGGGAGACCCAGTACTTC. Translation: CASSPTGTGGRETQYF.

This chain connects TRBV5-1 to TRBJ2-7; 14 bases line up with TRBD2. The V and J ends lost 2 bases and 4 bases, in that order; junction bases with no gene match: 5. Germline values: CDR1 SGHRS, CDR2 YFSETQ. This CDR3 region has 16 residues. The CDR3 spells CASSFGLAGGLYEQYF. CDR3 sequence (DNA): TGCGCCAGCAGCTTCGGACTAGCGGGAGGCTTATACGAGCAGTACTTC.

This clone has just a few counts. The chain links TRBV9 to TRBJ2-3; possibly TRBD2 for D (7 bases). Per germline, CDR1 SGDLS and CDR2 YYNGEE. Trimming cost V 2 bases and J 5 bases, with 9 bases left between them. The CDR3 totals 13 residues. The DNA of the CDR3 is TGTGCCAGCAGCGTCGGGGGGCAAGATACGCAGTATTTT. Amino acid sequence: CASSVGGQDTQYF.

This clone was recorded a few times. CDR3 loop: CASSNDGQPQHF. CDR3 nucleotide sequence: TGCGCCAGCAGTAATGACGGTCAGCCCCAGCATTTT. The chain employs TRBV5-1 and TRBJ1-5, with D unclear. Trimming cost V 5 bases and J 6 bases, with 9 bases left between them. The germline V gene encodes CDR1 SGHRS and CDR2 YFSETQ. The CDR3 length is 12 residues.

This clone was seen many times. The chain employs TRBV18 and TRBJ2-5; D ambiguous. The CDR3 consists of 13 residues. Trimming shortened V by 8 bases and J by 5 bases, and 15 bases separated the two germline ends. Germline-derived CDR1 and CDR2 are KGHSH and LQKENI. The CDR3 nucleotides are TGTGCCAGCACCACAAGTTATAGGGAGACCCAGTACTTC. Translated: CASTTSYRETQYF.

J is TRBJ2-3 and V is TRBV19, with 7 bases aligning to TRBD2. Looked up from germline, CDR1 is LNHDA and CDR2 is SQIVND (reference sequence). V shed 3 bases, J shed 6 bases, and the junction held 6 bases outside the gene matches. The CDR3 spans 14 residues. For the CDR3, the DNA is TGTGCCAGTAGTATCCCGGGGGGTGCCGATACGCAGTATTTT. Protein: CASSIPGGADTQYF.

The chain links TRBV15 to TRBJ2-7; 8 nucleotides match TRBD2. The CDR3 consists of 15 residues. Germline assignment: CDR1 LNHNV and CDR2 YYDKDF (reference sequence). V gave up 4 bases and J gave up 0 bases; unmatched junction bases: 5. The chain's CDR3 is CATSIRAGGSYEQYF. For the CDR3, the DNA is TGTGCCACCAGCATAAGGGCGGGAGGCTCCTACGAGCAGTACTTC.

V is TRBV4-3 and J is TRBJ2-6; no reliable D call. This CDR3 has 15 amino acids. V was pared by 2 bases and J by 0 bases, with 5 bases between. Germline CDR1 and CDR2: LGHNA and YSLEER. The CDR3 here is CASSQFISGANVLTF. The CDR3 DNA sequence: TGCGCCAGCAGCCAATTTATCTCTGGGGCCAACGTCCTGACTTTC.

This chain links TRBV6-5 with TRBJ2-7, with 9 positions matching TRBD2. The germline CDR1 and CDR2 sequences are MNHEY and SVGAGI. This CDR3 comprises 15 residues. V dropped 4 bases and J dropped 6; count of bases not matched to a gene: 10. The chain's CDR3 is CASSSLAGEVGEQYF. In nucleotides, the CDR3 is TGTGCCAGCAGTTCATTAGCGGGAGAAGTAGGCGAGCAGTACTTC.

In its sample, this clone was seen a few times. Relative to the germline gene, one junction end is altered; a read error may explain this. The chain uses TRBV15 and TRBJ2-7; the match to TRBD1 covers 8 bases. CDR1 is LNHNV and CDR2 is YYDKDF in the germline V gene (reference sequence). The CDR3 loop spans 12 amino acids. CDR3 DNA: TGTGCCACCAGCAGAGACAGGGGGCCTTTGCACTTC. Encoded protein: CATSRDRGPLHF. Together with reference TRBV15 and TRBJ2-7, the CDR3 gives the full variable domain: DAMVIQNPRYQVTQFGKPVTLSCSQTLNHNVMYWYQQKSSQAPKLLFHYYDKDFNNEADTPDNFQSRRPNTSFCFLDIRSPGLGDTAMYLCATSRDRGPLHFGPGTRLTVT.